In this sample, the clone carrying this T cell receptor (beta chain) turned up a few times. Its target is unknown. CDR1 SGDLS and CDR2 YYNGEE come from the germline V gene. This CDR3 is built from 14 residues. Trimming pared 0 bases from V and 2 bases from J, leaving 6 bases between. These data belong to a study of T cells after yellow fever vaccination. TCRdb processed the 5' RACE reads anew with MiXCR; each CDR3 protein has one entry. The sample has fewer than 90,000 distinct CDR3 sequences; roughly 6.9% are singletons. Study-wide results and caveats: Just a small share of clonotypes turned up in the CD4 compartment as well as the CD8 compartment. Among primary-vaccination clones, most reappeared after the booster, at 95% to 96% for CD4 and approximately 88% for CD8. Though it reached lower strength, the secondary response hit its peak faster, day 5 versus 15.

This receptor was taken from a young man who received the YFV17D yellow fever vaccine. The chain couples TRBV9 to TRBJ2-1; perhaps TRBD2 as D (5 bases). Specimen: CD8+ T cells sorted from PBMCs, collected 4 to 5 days after the first yellow fever vaccination. The CDR3 loop reads CASSVEGAYNEQFF. The CDR3 DNA reads TGTGCCAGCAGCGTAGAGGGAGCCTACAATGAGCAGTTCTTC.